Presented here are 18 T cell receptor beta chains from one specimen sequenced in a study of blood T cells in healthy people across ages. Through a sample-barcoded 5' primer and a J-beta primer mix, a second PCR was run for 7 to 11 cycles. TCRdb reprocessed the 5' RACE reads via MiXCR and lists one record per CDR3 protein. The sample consists of hundreds of thousands of distinct CDR3 sequences, roughly 21% of them appearing once. The sequenced sample was blood. Source of these receptors: a man in his sixties or seventies in good health.

The table lists this clonotype with a few counts. This chain links TRBV30 with TRBJ2-2; D assignment may be TRBD1 or TRBD2 (5 bases each). This CDR3 is 16 amino acids long. From germline, CDR1 is GTSNPN and CDR2 SVGIG (reference sequence). V lost 2 bases to trimming and J lost 6 bases, with 19 bases between them. The CDR3 loop reads CAWSRDGTIKAGELFF. The CDR3 nucleotides are TGTGCCTGGAGTAGGGACGGGACGATTAAAGCCGGGGAGCTGTTTTTT. Based on the CDR3 plus reference TRBV30 and TRBJ2-2, the full variable domain is SQTIHQWPATLVQPVGSPLSLECTVEGTSNPNLYWYRQAAGRGLQLLFYSVGIGQISSEVPQNLSASRPQDRQFILSSKKLLLSDSGFYLCAWSRDGTIKAGELFFGEGSRLTVL.

The rearrangement uses TRBV28 and TRBJ2-7; TRBD2 matches 10 bases. The germline gives CDR1 MDHEN, CDR2 SYDVKM. The CDR3 is 15 residues long. Trimming removed 4 bases from V and 3 bases from J; junction bases left unmatched: 6. The CDR3 DNA reads TGTGCCAGCAGTTCCCTGACTAGCGGGTACTACGAGCAGTACTTC. Its protein product is CASSSLTSGYYEQYF.

A few counts support this clonotype. The chain employs TRBV20-1 and TRBJ2-3, with 7 bases matching TRBD1. V shed 4 bases and J 4 bases; nucleotides not matched to a gene: 8. The CDR3 runs to 14 residues. Germline lookup yields CDR1 DFQATT and CDR2 SNEGSKA (reference sequence). CDR3 in DNA: TGCAGTGCTATCCGGGACAGTGGCGCAGATACGCAGTATTTT. This translates into CSAIRDSGADTQYF.

The chain links TRBV18 to TRBJ2-5; possibly TRBD1 for D (5 bases). Trimming pared 5 bases from V and 1 base from J, leaving 8 bases between. The CDR3 extends over 13 amino acids. Germline CDR1 is KGHSH and CDR2 is LQKENI. The CDR3 DNA sequence: TGTGCCAGCTCAGCGACAGTCCAAGAGACCCAGTACTTC. Amino acids: CASSATVQETQYF.

This clonotype was picked up a small number of times. The chain employs TRBV15 and TRBJ1-1; no clear D gene. This CDR3 is 15 amino acids long. Trimming pared 6 bases from V and 0 bases from J, leaving 14 bases between. Germline V CDR1 and CDR2: LNHNV, YYDKDF (reference sequence). The CDR3 DNA reads as TGTGCCACCAGTAGTTCGACGACCATGAACACTGAAGCTTTCTTT. It is translated as CATSSSTTMNTEAFF.

This clonotype has just a few counts. This rearrangement joins TRBV20-1 to TRBJ2-5; no reliable D call. Germline CDR1 reads DFQATT; CDR2 reads SNEGSKA (reference sequence). Between the trimmed V and J ends, which lost 3 bases and 3 bases, there was a span of 14 bases. This CDR3 contains 14 residues. CDR3 sequence (DNA): TGCAGTGCTAGTAAGGTGGGGTCCGAAGAGACCCAGTACTTC. The encoded protein is CSASKVGSEETQYF.

V usage is TRBV2 and J usage is TRBJ2-3; possibly TRBD1 or TRBD2 for D (5 bases each). This CDR3 is built from 14 residues. Trimming pared 4 bases from V and 4 bases from J, leaving 12 bases between. Germline values: CDR1 SNHLY, CDR2 FYNNEI. The CDR3 is CASSVGAAPDTQYF. The DNA for the CDR3 is TGTGCCAGCAGTGTCGGGGCGGCCCCAGATACGCAGTATTTT.

The rearrangement joins TRBV12-3 or TRBV12-4 to TRBJ1-1; D possibly corresponds to TRBD1 (6 bases). V lost 5 bases to trimming and J lost 0 bases, with 16 bases between them. This CDR3 region has 16 residues. CDR3 coding DNA: TGTGCCAGCAGTCCCAGGGGACGGACGTTGAACACTGAAGCTTTCTTT. It encodes CASSPRGRTLNTEAFF.

This clonotype was counted many times. The chain recombines TRBV24-1 with TRBJ2-1; D remains ambiguous. The V end lost 4 bases, the J end lost 0 bases, and 6 bases lay between the germline ends. This CDR3 is 14 amino acids long. CDR1 and CDR2 from the germline V gene are KGHDR and SFDVKD. CDR3 loop: CATSDGGSYNEQFF. The CDR3 DNA sequence: TGTGCCACCAGTGACGGCGGCTCCTACAATGAGCAGTTCTTC.

This clonotype has just a few counts. The CDR3 loop is CASRLTTTHNEQFF. CDR3 sequence (DNA): TGTGCCAGCAGACTAACCACTACCCACAATGAGCAGTTCTTC. The chain joins TRBV12-3 or TRBV12-4 to TRBJ2-1, with D hard to call. V was cut by 6 bases and J by 5 bases, with 14 bases left in between. The CDR3 spans 14 residues.

The V and J genes are TRBV24-1 and TRBJ2-7; TRBD1 is a possible D gene (5 bases). The CDR3 length is 14 residues. V was clipped by 7 bases and J by 4 bases, with 16 bases between them. Looked up from germline, CDR1 is KGHDR and CDR2 is SFDVKD. CDR3 DNA: TGTGCCACCAGAGTACCAGGGTGGTTGTACGAGCAGTACTTC. Amino acid sequence: CATRVPGWLYEQYF.

The chain combines TRBV5-6 with TRBJ1-2; possible D gene TRBD1, 5 bases. The germline V and J ends were trimmed by 0 bases and 3 bases, with 18 bases remaining between them. Germline-derived CDR1 and CDR2 are SGHDT and YYEEEE. The CDR3 runs to 17 residues. CDR3 DNA: TGTGCCAGCAGCTTGGGGGGCGCGCGCCAGCCCCACTATGGCTACACCTTC. This sequence encodes CASSLGGARQPHYGYTF.

This chain uses TRBV7-9 with TRBJ2-5; D ambiguous. The CDR3 has 13 amino acids. Germline loops: CDR1 SEHNR, CDR2 FQNEAQ (reference sequence). Trimming took off 8 bases at V and 1 base at J, with 11 bases between the two ends. CDR3 DNA: TGTGCCAGCGTAACAGATACCCAAGAGACCCAGTACTTC. It is translated as CASVTDTQETQYF.

The rearrangement joins TRBV20-1 to TRBJ2-5; 11 bases align to TRBD2. Germline V gene sequence: CDR1 DFQATT, CDR2 SNEGSKA (reference sequence). The V gene end was trimmed by 4 bases and the J gene end by 2 bases; junction bases not matched to a gene: 6. The CDR3 consists of 15 residues. DNA of the CDR3: TGCAGTGCTACGGGACTAGCGGAGCAACAAGAGACCCAGTACTTC. Translated: CSATGLAEQQETQYF.

The chain joins TRBV29-1 to TRBJ2-5; TRBD2 matches at 7 bases. This CDR3 has 11 amino acids. Per germline, CDR1 SQVTM and CDR2 ANQGSEA. CDR3 nucleotide sequence: TGCAGAGCGAGCTGGGGGGGGACCCAGTACTTC. It translates to CRASWGGTQYF.

On this clonotype: It may be a read error: a sequence one base away is much more abundant. This chain uses TRBV7-2 with TRBJ1-4; D is ambiguous. The CDR3 is made up of 13 amino acids. CDR1 and CDR2 (germline): SGHTA, FQGNSA. The CDR3, as DNA: TGTGCCAGCAGCGCGATAAGACGAGAAAGACTGTTTTTT. Residues: CASSAIRRERLFF. Supplemented by reference TRBV7-2 and TRBJ1-4, the full variable domain reads GAGVSQSPSNKVTEKGKDVELRCDPISGHTALYWYRQSLGQGLEFLIYFQGNSAPDKSGLPSDRFSAERTGGSVSTLTIQRTQQEDSAVYLCASSAIRRERLFFGSGTQLSVL.

This chain uses TRBV12-3 or TRBV12-4 with TRBJ1-4; 9 nucleotides agree with TRBD1. The trim removed 5 bases at V and 13 bases at J, leaving 11 bases unmatched. The CDR3 length is 14 residues. CDR3 DNA: TGTGCCAGCAGTCGAGACAGGGGGACTCGAGCACTGTTTTTT. Translation gives CASSRDRGTRALFF.

In this sample, this clonotype turned up many times. The V gene is TRBV20-1, the J gene TRBJ2-1, with D tentatively TRBD1 (5 bases). V lost 5 bases to trimming and J lost 10 bases, with 12 bases between them. This CDR3 spans 11 amino acids. Germline V gene sequence: CDR1 DFQATT, CDR2 SNEGSKA (reference sequence). The CDR3 is CSAVRVREQFF. The CDR3 DNA is TGCAGTGCTGTCAGGGTACGGGAGCAGTTCTTC.